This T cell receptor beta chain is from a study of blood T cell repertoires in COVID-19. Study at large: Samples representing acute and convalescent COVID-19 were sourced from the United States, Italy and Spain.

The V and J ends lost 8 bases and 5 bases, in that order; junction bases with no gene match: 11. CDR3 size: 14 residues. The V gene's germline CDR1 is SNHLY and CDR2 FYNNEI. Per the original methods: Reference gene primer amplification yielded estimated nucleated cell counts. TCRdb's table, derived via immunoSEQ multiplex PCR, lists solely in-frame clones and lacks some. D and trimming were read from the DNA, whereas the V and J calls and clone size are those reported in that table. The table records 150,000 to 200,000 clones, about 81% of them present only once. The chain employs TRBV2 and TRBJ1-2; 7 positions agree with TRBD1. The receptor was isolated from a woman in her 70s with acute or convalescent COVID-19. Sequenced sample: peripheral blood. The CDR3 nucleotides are TGTGCCAGCCAGGCGGGGGGGACAGATTATGGCTACACCTTC. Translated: CASQAGGTDYGYTF.